The T cell receptor (beta chain) under discussion was sequenced for a study of T cell clones after liver transplantation. Study at large: Three of eight recipients were HCV-positive; others had non-autoimmune, non-viral indications. Without induction therapy, subjects received standard immunosuppression until 12-24 months post-transplant.

Some clones are missing from TCRdb's copy, which holds only in-frame ones; the method was immunoSEQ multiplex PCR. The top ten clones hold more than 2% of a sample with approximately 70,000 clones, 80% to 90% of them seen once. The clonotype was recovered from a human patient who received a liver transplant. The graft donor may be the source of some T cells. The starting material was CD4+ T cells from blood, obtained roughly 50 months after liver transplant.

Here the CDR3 DNA reads TGTGCCAGCAGCACCCCTAGGGACAGGGTTCTCGGTGGCTACACCTTC. It specifies CASSTPRDRVLGGYTF. The chain combines TRBV28 with TRBJ1-2, with 9 positions matching TRBD1. V lost 6 bases and J lost 7; bases outside the gene matches: 15. This CDR3 contains 16 residues. Germline CDR1 and CDR2: MDHEN and SYDVKM.